A selection of T cell receptor beta chains follows, all from one sample in a study of read filtering for tumor transcriptome and immune sequencing. TCRdb analysed the reads with MiXCR anew, one entry per CDR3 protein. This table holds roughly 24,000 distinct CDR3 sequences, around 15% found once. What was sequenced was a population of CD138-negative cells sorted from bone marrow. These receptors were taken from a donor over 35 with multiple myeloma. CDR3s include the opening cysteine and the closing phenylalanine or tryptophan. The D gene is left open where the match is weak. Size values are once, few and many counts, or a class for expanded clones, and some rows have none.

cdr3_nt	cdr3_aa	d_call	v_call	j_call	clone_size
TGCAGCGTTGAAAGGCGGGAGGCGGATACGCAGTATTTT	CSVERREADTQYF	TRBD2	TRBV29-1	TRBJ2-3	many
TGTGCCAGCAGAGGGCAGGGGGCGAACTATGGCTACACCTTC	CASRGQGANYGYTF	TRBD1	TRBV7-2	TRBJ1-2	many
TGCGCCAGCAGTGTCCTGGACTACGAAGGCTCCTACAATGAGCAGTTCTTC	CASSVLDYEGSYNEQFF	-	TRBV10-2	TRBJ2-1	-
TGTGCCAGCTGGAACTTCTACGAGCAGTACTTC	CASWNFYEQYF	-	TRBV28	TRBJ2-7	-
TGTGCCAGCAGTACCCGGGACACCTCCTACGAGCAGTACTTC	CASSTRDTSYEQYF	-	TRBV6-5	TRBJ2-7	many
TGTGCCAGCAGTTTAATCAGGGGGCTAGGCGGCTACACCTTC	CASSLIRGLGGYTF	TRBD1	TRBV28	TRBJ1-2	many
TGTGCCAGCAGCAAAGGACTAGCGGGGGGCTACGAGCAGTACTTC	CASSKGLAGGYEQYF	TRBD2	TRBV7-2	TRBJ2-7	many
TGTGCCAGCAGCTTAGTAGGAGGCGCGGACACTGAAGCTTTCTTT	CASSLVGGADTEAFF	-	TRBV7-9	TRBJ1-1	many
TGCAGTGCTAGGGTCTCTGAAGCTTTCTTT	CSARVSEAFF	-	TRBV20-1	TRBJ1-1	many
TGCAGTGGACAGGCGTATAGCAATCAGCCCCAGCATTTT	CSGQAYSNQPQHF	-	TRBV20-1	TRBJ1-5	many
TGCGCCAGCAGCCAGGGTCTTCGCGAGACCCAGTACTTC	CASSQGLRETQYF	-	TRBV5-1	TRBJ2-5	-
TGCGCCAGCAGCCAATCCGGGGCAGGGGACACAGATACGCAGTATTTT	CASSQSGAGDTDTQYF	-	TRBV4-1	TRBJ2-3	many
TGTGCCAGCTCACCGAGGACAGGGAATGGCTACGAGCAGTACTTC	CASSPRTGNGYEQYF	TRBD1	TRBV18	TRBJ2-7	few
TGTGCCAGCAGCTTCGGGACAGGGAGGGGAGAGACCCAGTACTTC	CASSFGTGRGETQYF	TRBD1	TRBV5-5	TRBJ2-5	many
TGTGCCAGCAGCCAAGGAGCGGGAGGGGAATACGAGCAGTACTTC	CASSQGAGGEYEQYF	TRBD2	TRBV4-2	TRBJ2-7	few
TGCAGCGTTCGACATTGGGGCGAGCAGTACTTC	CSVRHWGEQYF	-	TRBV29-1	TRBJ2-7	many
TGTGCCAGCAGCTCGGGGACGACAGAGACCCAGTACTTC	CASSSGTTETQYF	-	TRBV7-3	TRBJ2-5	many
TGTGCCAGCAGCCCCTCCGGGACAGGGCACACCGGGGAGCTGTTTTTT	CASSPSGTGHTGELFF	TRBD1	TRBV3-1	TRBJ2-2	-
TGTGCCACCAGTGATTTTTCGGGGTCGCTTGAGCAGTTCTTC	CATSDFSGSLEQFF	-	TRBV24-1	TRBJ2-1	many
TGTGCCAGCAGCCGTGGGGATTCCCTCGGGAACACTGAAGCTTTCTTT	CASSRGDSLGNTEAFF	-	TRBV7-2	TRBJ1-1	-
TGTGCCAGCAGTACGAGACAGGGGGTAATTTACGAGCAGTACTTC	CASSTRQGVIYEQYF	TRBD1	TRBV28	TRBJ2-7	many
TGCGCCAGCATCTCAGGGGCCGGGGAGCTGTTTTTT	CASISGAGELFF	-	TRBV5-1	TRBJ2-2	many
TGTGCCAGCGAGTCCCCTCAGGAGACCCAGTACTTC	CASESPQETQYF	-	TRBV3-1	TRBJ2-5	few
TGCAGCGTTGAAGGCAGACTAGGCACAGATACGCAGTATTTT	CSVEGRLGTDTQYF	-	TRBV29-1	TRBJ2-3	-
TGCAACGTTGAAGATCTTCAGGGACAGGGTAGCTTTTGGAACACTGAAGCTTTCTTT	CNVEDLQGQGSFWNTEAFF	TRBD1	TRBV29-1	TRBJ1-1	few
TGTGCCAGCAGTGACGGAGGGGTCAATGAGCAGTTCTTC	CASSDGGVNEQFF	-	TRBV6-4	TRBJ2-1	many
TGTGCCTGGAGTACCCCCGGGAGGGCGGGGGTGCAGCCCCAGCATTTT	CAWSTPGRAGVQPQHF	-	TRBV30	TRBJ1-5	many
TGTGCCAGCAGCCCGACTAGAGAAAACACCGGGGAGCTGTTTTTT	CASSPTRENTGELFF	-	TRBV7-6	TRBJ2-2	few
TGTGCCATCAGTGTTGTCAGCGGGAGCACAGATACGCAGTATTTT	CAISVVSGSTDTQYF	-	TRBV10-3	TRBJ2-3	many
TGTGCCAGCAGCCTACTAGCGGGAGGGCAGGAGCAGTACTTC	CASSLLAGGQEQYF	TRBD2	TRBV7-9	TRBJ2-7	many
TGCAGTGTTCTAGCGGGAATTGAGCAGTTCTTC	CSVLAGIEQFF	TRBD2	TRBV20-1	TRBJ2-1	many
TGTGCCAGCACCAAGACTAGCGGGGGCTACGAGCAGTACTTC	CASTKTSGGYEQYF	TRBD2	TRBV27	TRBJ2-7	-
TGTGCCAGCAGTGAAGCAGGGACAGGGTTCGACAATGAGCAGTTCTTC	CASSEAGTGFDNEQFF	TRBD1	TRBV6-1	TRBJ2-1	-
TGTGCCAGCAGCCTTCACCTAGCGGGAGGGTTTTATAATGAGCAGTTCTTC	CASSLHLAGGFYNEQFF	TRBD2	TRBV5-6	TRBJ2-1	many
TGCAGTGCTAGAGCACTAGCCAAAAACATTCAGTACTTC	CSARALAKNIQYF	-	TRBV20-1	TRBJ2-4	many
TGCAGTGCCAAGCGAGCTAACTATGGCTACACCTTC	CSAKRANYGYTF	-	TRBV20-1	TRBJ1-2	many
TGCAGTGCTCCAGCGGGAGTTGGGGATGAGCAGTTCTTC	CSAPAGVGDEQFF	TRBD2	TRBV20-1	TRBJ2-1	-
TGCAGTGCGCCTGGCCGAGGGGCAACTAATGAAAAACTGTTTTTT	CSAPGRGATNEKLFF	-	TRBV20-1	TRBJ1-4	many
TGTGCCAGCCAGGCGGCCCCGAGCCTTTCCTACAATGAGCAGTTCTTC	CASQAAPSLSYNEQFF	-	TRBV6-2/TRBV6-3	TRBJ2-1	many
TGTGCCAGCAGTCCAGGGGCGGCAGGCGCAAAACTGTTTTTT	CASSPGAAGAKLFF	-	TRBV28	TRBJ1-4	many
TGCGCCAGCAGCTTAAGCGGGGCCGGTGAGCAGTTCTTC	CASSLSGAGEQFF	TRBD2	TRBV5-1	TRBJ2-1	many
TGTGCCAGCAGCTTAGGGCTAGCGGGACCCTACGAGCAGTACTTC	CASSLGLAGPYEQYF	TRBD2	TRBV7-9	TRBJ2-7	many
TGTGCCAGCAGCATCCGGGACAGGCAAGAGACCCAGTACTTC	CASSIRDRQETQYF	TRBD1	TRBV11-2	TRBJ2-5	many
TGTGCCAGCAGCTTCCGACCGAACAATCAGCCCCAGCATTTT	CASSFRPNNQPQHF	-	TRBV7-9	TRBJ1-5	-
TGTGCCAGCAGTTTTGGTGGGAGGGCCGCCTACGAGCAGTACTTC	CASSFGGRAAYEQYF	TRBD2	TRBV12-3/TRBV12-4	TRBJ2-7	many
TGTGCCACCAGTGCCTGGCGGAATGAGCAGTTCTTC	CATSAWRNEQFF	-	TRBV24-1	TRBJ2-1	-
TGTGCCAGCAGCTTTCCGGGACAGGGGTTTACCACGAACACCGGGGAGCTGTTTTTT	CASSFPGQGFTTNTGELFF	TRBD1	TRBV7-9	TRBJ2-2	many
TGCGCCAGTCAGCAGGGGGCGAATCTTTACAATGAGCAGTTCTTC	CASQQGANLYNEQFF	TRBD1	TRBV5-1	TRBJ2-1	many
TGTGCCAGCAGCCCAACTAGCGGGAATGCTGAGCAGTTCTTC	CASSPTSGNAEQFF	TRBD2	TRBV7-9	TRBJ2-1	many